This T cell receptor (beta chain) was sequenced during a study of control samples from healthy donors and cancer patients. The CDR3 covers 13 residues. V was shortened by 6 bases and J by 11 bases, with 19 bases between the two germline ends. Using immunoSEQ multiplex PCR, the repertoire was profiled, and TCRdb retains in-frame clones only, with some absent. The data contain 90,000 to 110,000 clones, 80% to 90% of them singletons. The TCR originated in a woman aged 50 to 60 in good health. The chain recombines TRBV12-3 or TRBV12-4 with TRBJ1-1, with unresolved D. Sequencing was carried out using blood. The CDR3 DNA reads as TGTGCCAGCAGGAGACTAAGGGTACAGCGGGCTTTCTTT. It encodes CASRRLRVQRAFF.